The entry that follows covers one TCR beta chain sequence. The data were obtained in a study of cytotoxic CD8 clonotypes in ibrutinib-treated CLL. The method was immunoSEQ multiplex PCR; TCRdb's version includes in-frame clones alone and lacks a portion of them. The sample yields more than 200,000 clones, 60% to 75% seen once. CDR3 size: 13 residues. Trimming cost V 1 base and J 5 bases, with 10 bases left between them. CDR1 SGHDT and CDR2 YYEEEE come from the germline V gene. The material sequenced was PBMCs, taken after 24 months of ibrutinib treatment. The chain combines TRBV5-6 with TRBJ2-7; tentative D call: TRBD1 (6 bases). The receptor was isolated from a human donor with chronic lymphocytic leukemia. The CDR3 nucleotides are TGTGCCAGCAGCTTGACAGGGCACGACGAGCAGTACTTC. Its translation: CASSLTGHDEQYF.